Below, 9 T cell receptor beta chains from the same sample are listed, as sequenced in a study of T cells in Graves' hyperthyroidism and ophthalmopathy. Amplified regions were TCR beta CDR3 sequences from RNA transcripts. Using the HTBI primer set, a first-round RT-PCR was run on the TCR CDR3. One entry per CDR3 protein, called by TCRdb with MiXCR from the multiplex PCR reads. The top ten clones hold approximately 8.7% of a sample with roughly 840,000 distinct CDR3 sequences, over 35% of them seen once. Source material: blood. These receptor sequences come from a man younger than 30 with Graves' hyperthyroidism.

With regard to this clonotype: An end of the junction does not agree with germline; a read error may underlie this. The CDR3 is CASGGRNTKAFF. In DNA, the CDR3 is TGTGCCAGCGGCGGCAGGAACACTAAAGCTTTCTTT. The rearrangement joins TRBV2 to TRBJ1-1; D is unclear. The CDR3 runs 12 residues. Germline CDR1 and CDR2: SNHLY and FYNNEI.

This clonotype showed up many times. The V call is TRBV6-1, the J call TRBJ1-5; TRBD1 matches 8 bases. V dropped 8 bases and J dropped 5; count of bases not matched to a gene: 8. This CDR3 region has 14 residues. Germline values: CDR1 MNHNS, CDR2 SASEGT. The CDR3 DNA reads TGTGCCAGCGCGTGGACAGGGAATGATCAGCCCCAGCATTTT. As protein: CASAWTGNDQPQHF.

This clonotype was observed at least ten times. J is TRBJ2-7 and V is TRBV7-2; D might be TRBD1 (6 bases). CDR3 length equals 12 residues. V lost 5 bases to trimming and J lost 6 bases, with 11 bases between them. Germline lookup yields CDR1 SGHTA and CDR2 FQGNSA. The CDR3 DNA sequence: TGTGCCAGCAGCCCACAGGGATTCGAGCAGTACTTC. It specifies CASSPQGFEQYF. Based on the CDR3 plus reference TRBV7-2 and TRBJ2-7, the full variable domain is GAGVSQSPSNKVTEKGKDVELRCDPISGHTALYWYRQSLGQGLEFLIYFQGNSAPDKSGLPSDRFSAERTGGSVSTLTIQRTQQEDSAVYLCASSPQGFEQYFGPGTRLTVT.

This clonotype was seen many times. J is TRBJ2-7 and V is TRBV7-4; D not resolved. The CDR3 extends over 13 amino acids. In germline, CDR1 is SGHVT, CDR2 SQSDAQ. V was shortened by 1 base and J by 3 bases, with 7 bases between the two germline ends. The CDR3 reads CASSLVRIYEQYF. In DNA form, the CDR3 reads TGTGCCAGCAGCTTAGTTAGGATCTACGAGCAGTACTTC.

Worth noting for this clonotype: The junction differs from germline at one of its ends, possibly a read error. The V gene is TRBV5-1, the J gene TRBJ2-2; D is possibly TRBD2 (6 bases). The germline V gene has CDR1 SGHRS and CDR2 YFSETQ. This CDR3 is built from 17 residues. The CDR3 DNA reads TGCGCCAGCAGCTTGGCCGAGAGTCAGCGAATACGCGGGGAACTGTTTTTT. Translating gives CASSLAESQRIRGELFF.

This chain uses TRBV10-2 with TRBJ2-7; TRBD2 agrees at 7 bases. Germline trimming cut 4 bases from V and 5 bases from J; bases unmatched to any gene: 14. The CDR3 runs to 16 residues. Germline V gives CDR1 WSHSY, CDR2 SAAADI. The CDR3 nucleotides read TGCGCCAGCAGTGTCGCCTTGGGCGGGAGAGAGGACGAGCAGTACTTC. Translation: CASSVALGGREDEQYF.

This clonotype was seen more than once but under ten times. V and J are TRBV7-9 and TRBJ1-4; D is ambiguous. Trimming left V 4 bases short and J 5 bases short, with 11 bases between. Per germline, CDR1 SEHNR and CDR2 FQNEAQ (reference sequence). The CDR3 has 14 residues. CDR3 sequence reads: CASSSTEENEKLFF. The CDR3 coding sequence is TGTGCCAGCAGCTCCACAGAGGAGAATGAAAAACTGTTTTTT.

As to this clonotype: Germline and junction disagree at one end, which may indicate a read error. The chain has TRBV19 and TRBJ2-5, with D perhaps matching TRBD1 or TRBD2 (8 bases each). Germline CDR1 is LNHDA and CDR2 is SQIVND (reference sequence). The CDR3 contains 16 residues. CDR3 sequence: CASSITGGLGQEAQYF. In nucleotides, the CDR3 is TGTGCCAGTAGTATTACAGGGGGACTAGGACAAGAGGCCCAGTACTTC.

The rearrangement joins TRBV10-2 to TRBJ1-4, with D hard to call. V lost 4 bases to trimming and J lost 5 bases, with 14 bases between them. The germline gives CDR1 WSHSY, CDR2 SAAADI. The CDR3 extends over 15 amino acids. CDR3 DNA: TGCGCCAGCAGTGCTAGAACGCTCAAGAATGAAAAACTGTTTTTT. The encoded protein is CASSARTLKNEKLFF.